Sequencing of this T cell receptor beta chain was carried out in a study of liver allograft versus peripheral blood T cells. Study in general: Comparisons were made between T cell receptor repertoires found in transplanted livers and those circulating in recipients' peripheral blood.

Many counts were recorded for this clonotype. V lost 4 bases, J lost 3 bases, and 12 bases lay in between. Germline V gene lookup returns CDR1 KGHSH and CDR2 LQKENI. The CDR3 consists of 15 residues. TCRdb passed the reads through MiXCR, listing each CDR3 protein once. The sample carries thousands of distinct CDR3 sequences, approximately 17% recorded once. The TCR comes from a human patient who had a liver transplant. Some T cells may originate from the graft donor. The rearrangement links TRBV18 to TRBJ1-4; TRBD1 is a possible D gene (6 bases). CDR3 sequence: CASSLRQAANEKLFF. As DNA, the CDR3 is TGTGCCAGCTCACTGCGACAGGCGGCTAATGAAAAACTGTTTTTT.